This T cell receptor (beta chain) was profiled in a study of T cell responses to AZD1222 COVID-19 vaccine. The germline V gene has CDR1 SNHLY and CDR2 FYNNEI. The V and J ends lost 7 bases and 1 base respectively, with 13 bases between them. This CDR3 has 14 amino acids. The repertoire was sequenced with immunoSEQ multiplex PCR; TCRdb's copy has only in-frame clones and lacks some. The table has around 160,000 clones, around 88% seen once; the top ten hold about 16%. The V and J genes are TRBV2 and TRBJ1-2; D remains ambiguous. The source was peripheral blood, collected on day 0 of AZD1222 vaccination. This TCR was recovered from an adult in good health. The CDR3: CASKKGLDNYGYTF. CDR3 nucleotides: TGTGCCAGCAAGAAGGGATTGGATAACTATGGCTACACCTTC.